Below are 17 T cell receptor beta chains sequenced from a single sample in a study of blood T cell repertoires in COVID-19. Using immunoSEQ multiplex PCR, the repertoire was profiled, and TCRdb retains in-frame clones only, with some absent. Of around 100,000 clones listed, more than 80% are singletons. The specimen was peripheral blood. These receptors were collected from a human donor in a cohort sampled during active COVID-19.

The chain carries TRBV12-3 or TRBV12-4 and TRBJ1-1; 7 positions match TRBD1. The length of the CDR3 is 11 residues. V shed 6 bases, J shed 11 bases, and the junction held 6 bases outside the gene matches. The CDR3 loop is CASRLDRAAFF. For the CDR3, the DNA is TGTGCCAGCAGACTAGACAGGGCTGCTTTCTTT.

The chain carries TRBV6-5 and TRBJ2-7, with D unresolved. Trimming stripped 0 bases from V and 6 bases from J, with 15 bases between. CDR1 is MNHEY, CDR2 SVGAGI, per germline. The CDR3 extends over 15 amino acids. The CDR3 DNA reads TGTGCCAGCAGTTACTCTGGGCAGACCCTACTCGAGCAGTACTTC. It encodes CASSYSGQTLLEQYF.

The chain employs TRBV7-2 and TRBJ1-3; 8 bases fit TRBD1. Trimming took 8 bases from V and 8 from J; bases not matched to a gene: 5. Germline V gene sequence: CDR1 SGHTA, CDR2 FQGNSA. The CDR3 loop spans 12 amino acids. The DNA of the CDR3 is TGTGCCAGCGGCCAACAGGGGGACACCATATATTTT. Its protein product is CASGQQGDTIYF.

Written as DNA, the CDR3 is TGTGCCAGCTCACCGGGGCGGATTGAAGGCTACACCTTC. This translates into CASSPGRIEGYTF. The gene calls are TRBV18 and TRBJ1-2; possible D gene TRBD1, 5 bases. V lost 3 bases to trimming and J lost 8 bases, with 13 bases between them. This CDR3 is 13 amino acids long. Per the germline V gene, CDR1 is KGHSH and CDR2 is LQKENI.

The rearrangement links TRBV5-1 to TRBJ1-1; D is perhaps TRBD1 (5 bases). The ends were cut back, 3 bases at V and 4 bases at J, with 16 bases in the middle. In germline, CDR1 is SGHRS, CDR2 YFSETQ. CDR3 length equals 15 residues. Written as DNA, the CDR3 is TGCGCCAGCAGCTGGAACGGGGGAGGTGTCACTGAAGCTTTCTTT. It yields the protein CASSWNGGGVTEAFF.

This chain uses TRBV6-5 with TRBJ2-7; 7 bases align to TRBD1. The CDR3 spans 14 residues. The germline V gene encodes CDR1 MNHEY and CDR2 SVGAGI. V lost 2 bases, J lost 1 base, and 2 bases stayed unmatched. The CDR3: CASSYGDRSYEQYF. CDR3 bases: TGTGCCAGCAGTTACGGGGACAGATCCTACGAGCAGTACTTC.

The V call is TRBV4-1, the J call TRBJ2-5, with D possibly matching TRBD2 (6 bases). V dropped 1 base and J dropped 3 bases, with 12 bases sitting between them. Germline V gene lookup returns CDR1 MGHRA and CDR2 YSYEKL. This CDR3 spans 15 amino acids. The CDR3 sequence is CASSQVETRKETQYF. The CDR3 nucleotides are TGCGCCAGCAGCCAAGTGGAGACTAGGAAAGAGACCCAGTACTTC.

This sequence joins TRBV19 and TRBJ1-6, with unresolved D. This CDR3 has 15 residues. V was trimmed by 6 bases and J by 9 bases, leaving 18 bases between them. CDR1 LNHDA and CDR2 SQIVND come from the germline V gene (reference sequence). CDR3 in DNA: TGTGCCAGTAGAGCTTCGGGGATTCTGGGTTCACCCCTCCACTTT. Amino acid sequence: CASRASGILGSPLHF.

The rearrangement uses TRBV19 and TRBJ2-1; tentatively, D is TRBD2 (6 bases). Trimming cost V 6 bases and J 0 bases, with 12 bases left between them. The CDR3 has 15 amino acids. The germline CDR1 and CDR2 sequences are LNHDA and SQIVND (reference sequence). CDR3 DNA sequence: TGTGCCAGTAGCGGGACTGGAATCTCCTACAATGAGCAGTTCTTC. Translated: CASSGTGISYNEQFF.

The CDR3 spells CASSSGTGVEQYF. The CDR3 DNA reads as TGTGCCAGCAGCTCCGGGACAGGGGTCGAGCAGTACTTC. The rearrangement joins TRBV6-6 to TRBJ2-7, with 10 bases aligning to TRBD1. V lost 6 bases and J lost 6; bases outside the gene matches: 5. Germline-derived CDR1 and CDR2 are MNHNY and SVGAGI (reference sequence). There are 13 residues in the CDR3.

The sample holds a few counts of this clone. V is TRBV10-3 and J is TRBJ1-5; D unclear. With 6 bases removed from V and 3 bases from J, the gap between germline ends came to 9 bases. CDR3 length: 13 amino acids. Germline CDR1 and CDR2: ENHRY and SYGVKD. CDR3: CAIRGLINQPQHF. CDR3 bases: TGTGCCATCAGAGGACTAATCAATCAGCCCCAGCATTTT.

The V call is TRBV6-5, the J call TRBJ2-3; D remains ambiguous. The CDR3 runs 14 residues. With 3 bases removed from V and 2 bases from J, the gap between germline ends came to 9 bases. CDR1 is MNHEY, CDR2 SVGAGI, per germline. The chain's CDR3 is CASSYQLHTDTQYF. The CDR3 nucleotides read TGTGCCAGCAGTTATCAACTCCACACAGATACGCAGTATTTT.

The J gene is TRBJ2-7, the V gene TRBV29-1, with D perhaps matching TRBD1 (5 bases). Trimming took 7 bases from V and 0 from J, leaving 16 bases between them. This CDR3 comprises 14 residues. CDR1 is SQVTM, CDR2 ANQGSEA, per germline. The DNA for the CDR3 is TGCAGCGCCGCTTCGACAGCGAGCTCCTACGAGCAGTACTTC. Its protein is CSAASTASSYEQYF.

The chain links TRBV12-3 or TRBV12-4 to TRBJ1-1, with 7 bases fitting TRBD1. The CDR3 runs 12 residues. J was trimmed by 10 bases and V by 5 bases; bases with no gene match: 7. In nucleotides, the CDR3 is TGTGCCAGCAGTCCCGGGACAGCCAGAGCTTTCTTT. Translation gives CASSPGTARAFF.

J is TRBJ1-1 and V is TRBV6-5; 7 bases agree with TRBD1. Trimming removed 5 bases from V and 4 bases from J; junction bases left unmatched: 4. This CDR3 region has 13 residues. CDR1 and CDR2 from the germline V gene are MNHEY and SVGAGI. The CDR3 sequence is CASSRQGITEAFF. The CDR3 nucleotides are TGTGCCAGCAGTAGACAGGGCATCACTGAAGCTTTCTTT.

V and J are TRBV7-2 and TRBJ2-7, with TRBD1 identical over 7 bases. The CDR3 loop spans 14 amino acids. Germline V gives CDR1 SGHTA, CDR2 FQGNSA. V was clipped by 5 bases and J by 0 bases; unmatched bases: 4. The CDR3 loop reads CASSPGGSSYEQYF. The DNA of the CDR3 is TGTGCCAGCAGCCCAGGGGGTAGCTCCTACGAGCAGTACTTC.

A remark on this clone: Other DNA sequences of this sample code for an identical CDR3. The V call is TRBV11-2, the J call TRBJ2-3; 12 nucleotides line up with TRBD2. Per the germline V gene, CDR1 is SGHAT and CDR2 is FQNNGV. Trimming removed 5 bases from V and 1 base from J; junction bases left unmatched: 4. The length of the CDR3 is 16 residues. CDR3 amino acids: CASSPRLAGGTDTQYF. Here the CDR3 DNA reads TGTGCCAGCAGCCCTCGACTAGCGGGGGGCACAGATACGCAGTATTTT.